This T cell receptor beta chain derives from a study of T-cell memory formation after mild COVID-19 (dated by TCRdb to the early 2020s). Broadly, across the study: TCR sequence clusters from the two donors were largely donor specific. Longitudinal TCRalpha and TCRbeta repertoire sequencing tracked T-cell clones expanding and contracting after mild COVID-19 in a couple of donors. Two young, previously healthy adult volunteers made up the cohort, one male and one female.

This clonotype showed up many times. It has no known antigen specificity. The input lacks base qualities; no much larger clone sits a single base away. PBMCs were isolated by Ficoll-Paque density gradient centrifugation. Findings and caveats that apply to the study as a whole: Contracting CD4+ clones were located mainly in the CM and EM memory subsets, whereas CD8+ clones were found to be enriched in EMRA. SARS-CoV-2 specificity of the second-wave clones peaking on day 37 was not confirmed. Some responding clones were found in pre-infection memory, which suggests that pre-existing cross-reactive memory T cells took part in the SARS-CoV-2 response. Clones contracting from day 15 to 85 had balanced CD4/CD8 phenotypes, while a second wave expanding from day 15 to 37 was biased towards CD4+. The study covered only two mild cases, and larger cohorts including severe cases with pre-infection samples were considered necessary.

Sequencing used an Illumina NovaSeq 6000. cDNA libraries for TCRalpha and TCRbeta were prepared by 5'RACE using constant-segment primers, with sample barcodes and unique molecular identifiers added. Trizol reagent was used to extract RNA from every sample. Libraries were amplified in two PCR steps, with a second sample barcode and Illumina TruSeq adapters added in the second step. The libraries were sequenced on an Illumina NovaSeq using 2 x 150 bp paired-end reads. The published analysis was carried out like this. With migec v1.2.7, reads were demultiplexed and then collapsed into UMI-guided consensus sequences. Using mixcr v2.1.11, the UMI consensuses were aligned to TRA and TRB V and J templates and assembled into clonotypes. A clonotype was counted as expanded or contracted only when both edgeR and NoisET called the clonotype significant, with the noise models trained on biological replicates. edgeR calls used a false discovery rate-adjusted p below 0.01 and a log2 fold-change threshold of 1. As an exploratory analysis of dynamics, max-normalized trajectories of the 1000 most abundant clonotypes were examined by PCA with hierarchical clustering. Separately sequenced CD4+ and CD8+ repertoires were used to assign a CD4 or CD8 phenotype to each responding clone. TCRdb applied fastp at Q25 and MiXCR to the public reads, then kept only in-frame beta chains. Rows matching on CDR3 protein sequence are summarized as one entry with the most common DNA and genes. These V and J calls rely on TCRdb rather than the paper's analysis. For this sample there are fewer than 95,000 distinct CDR3 sequences; less than 15% appear just once. Clones ranked in the top ten supply about 27% of the sample.

The TCR was taken from an adult woman who had mild COVID-19 (a few samples of this study predate the infection). The sample titles of this study are shuffled in the database, so cell type and time point are left out; the donor was told from shared clones. The sample taken for sequencing was PBMCs or a T cell subset sorted from them (not recorded which).

CDR3 sequence: CASSLTDLNTEAFF. The DNA sequence reads TGTGCCAGCAGCCTGACAGACCTGAACACTGAAGCTTTCTTT. In this chain, TRBV5-6 is recombined with TRBJ1-1; the D segment could be TRBD1, given 5 matching bases. From a lookup of the germline V gene, CDR1 and CDR2 are SGHDT and YYEEEE. The V end loses 4 bases and the J end loses 0 bases, and a stretch of 10 bases separates them. From the cysteine through the phenylalanine, the CDR3 covers 14 amino acids. Only the CDR3 DNA is retained, 42 bases long and in frame from the first base.